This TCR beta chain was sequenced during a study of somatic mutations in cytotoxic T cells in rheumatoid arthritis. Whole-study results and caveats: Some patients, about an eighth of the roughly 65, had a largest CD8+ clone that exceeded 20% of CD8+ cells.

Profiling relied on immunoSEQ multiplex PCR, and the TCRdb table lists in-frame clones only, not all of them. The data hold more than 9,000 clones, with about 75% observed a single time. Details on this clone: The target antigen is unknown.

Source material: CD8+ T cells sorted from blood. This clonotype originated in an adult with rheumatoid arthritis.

The CDR3 nucleotides are TGCGCCAGCAGCCAAGAATCCGGACAGGTGAGCGGCTACACCTTC. It specifies CASSQESGQVSGYTF. This chain links TRBV4-1 with TRBJ1-2; TRBD1 matches 7 bases. Germline V gene sequence: CDR1 MGHRA, CDR2 YSYEKL. The CDR3 has 15 residues. V shed 0 bases, J shed 8 bases, and the junction held 9 bases outside the gene matches.